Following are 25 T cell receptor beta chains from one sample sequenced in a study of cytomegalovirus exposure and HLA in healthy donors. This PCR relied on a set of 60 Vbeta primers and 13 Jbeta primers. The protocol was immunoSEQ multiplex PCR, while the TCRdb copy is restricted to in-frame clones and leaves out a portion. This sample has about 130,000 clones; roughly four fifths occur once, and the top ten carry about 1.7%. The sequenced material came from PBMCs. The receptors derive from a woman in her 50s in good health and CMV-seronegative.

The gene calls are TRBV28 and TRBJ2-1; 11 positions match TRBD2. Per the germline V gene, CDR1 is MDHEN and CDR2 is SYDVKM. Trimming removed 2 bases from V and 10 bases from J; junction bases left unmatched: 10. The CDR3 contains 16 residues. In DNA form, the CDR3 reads TGTGCCAGCAGTTTAGGGAGGCTAGCGGGAGGAGACGAGCAGTTCTTC. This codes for CASSLGRLAGGDEQFF.

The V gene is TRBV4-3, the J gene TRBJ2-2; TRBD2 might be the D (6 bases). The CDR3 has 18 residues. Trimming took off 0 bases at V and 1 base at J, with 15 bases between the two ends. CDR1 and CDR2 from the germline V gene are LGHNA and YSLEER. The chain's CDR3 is CASSQDARGGLNTGELFF. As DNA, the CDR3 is TGCGCCAGCAGCCAAGACGCCCGGGGAGGACTGAACACCGGGGAGCTGTTTTTT.

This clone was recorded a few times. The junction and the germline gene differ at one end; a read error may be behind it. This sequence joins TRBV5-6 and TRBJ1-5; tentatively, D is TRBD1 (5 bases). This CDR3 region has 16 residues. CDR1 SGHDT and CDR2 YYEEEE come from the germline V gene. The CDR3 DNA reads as TGTGCCAGCAGCTTTGGTTCGGGGGATAGCAATCAGCCCCAGAATTTT. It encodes CASSFGSGDSNQPQNF.

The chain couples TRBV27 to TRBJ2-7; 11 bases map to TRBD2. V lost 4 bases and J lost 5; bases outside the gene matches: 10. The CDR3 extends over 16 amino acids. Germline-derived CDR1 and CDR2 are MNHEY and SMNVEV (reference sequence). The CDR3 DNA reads TGTGCCAGCAGTTCCCACGCTAGCGGGAGGATGAACGAGCAGTACGTC. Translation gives CASSSHASGRMNEQYV.

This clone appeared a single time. The DNA of the CDR3 is TGTGCCAGCAGCCTCCAAGGGCGGGAGACAGATACGCAGTATTTT. Its translation: CASSLQGRETDTQYF. The genes are TRBV7-6 and TRBJ2-3, with 7 bases matching TRBD2. This CDR3 is built from 15 residues. Germline-derived CDR1 and CDR2 are SGHVS and FNYEAQ. The V and J ends lost 5 bases and 3 bases, in that order; junction bases with no gene match: 8.

In DNA form, the CDR3 reads TGTGCCAGCAGCTTAGCAGTTGGGCGCAATGAGCAGTTCTTC. As protein: CASSLAVGRNEQFF. This rearrangement joins TRBV7-2 to TRBJ2-1; no firm D call. V lost 0 bases, J lost 6 bases, and 9 bases lay in between. The CDR3 has 14 residues. Per the germline V gene, CDR1 is SGHTA and CDR2 is FQGNSA.

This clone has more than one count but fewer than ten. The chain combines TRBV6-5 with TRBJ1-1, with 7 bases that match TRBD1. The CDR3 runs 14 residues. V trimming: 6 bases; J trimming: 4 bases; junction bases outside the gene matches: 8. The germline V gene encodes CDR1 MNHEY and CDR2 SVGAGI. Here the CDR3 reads CASRITGARTEAFF. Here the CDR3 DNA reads TGTGCCAGCAGGATTACAGGGGCGCGCACTGAAGCTTTCTTT.

The CDR3 protein is CASSLQGPTGELFF. The DNA of the CDR3 is TGTGCCAGCAGCCTACAGGGGCCCACCGGGGAGCTGTTTTTT. The chain employs TRBV11-3 and TRBJ2-2; TRBD1 agrees at 7 bases. The CDR3 has 14 residues. Trimming took 5 bases from V and 4 from J; bases not matched to a gene: 4. Germline V gene data show CDR1 as SGHNT and CDR2 as YENEEA.

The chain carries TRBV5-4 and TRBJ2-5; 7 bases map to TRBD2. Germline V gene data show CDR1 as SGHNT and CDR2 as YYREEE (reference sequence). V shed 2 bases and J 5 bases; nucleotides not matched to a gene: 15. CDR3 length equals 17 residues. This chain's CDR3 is CASSLTRLVGEGETQYF. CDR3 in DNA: TGTGCCAGCAGCTTAACCCGACTAGTTGGGGAGGGGGAGACCCAGTACTTC.

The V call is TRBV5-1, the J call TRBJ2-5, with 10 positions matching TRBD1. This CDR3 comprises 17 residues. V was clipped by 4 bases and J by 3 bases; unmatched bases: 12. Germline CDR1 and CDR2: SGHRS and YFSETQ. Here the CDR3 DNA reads TGCGCCAGCAGCCCGATTTCGGGACAGGGGCGGAAAGAGACCCAGTACTTC. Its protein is CASSPISGQGRKETQYF.

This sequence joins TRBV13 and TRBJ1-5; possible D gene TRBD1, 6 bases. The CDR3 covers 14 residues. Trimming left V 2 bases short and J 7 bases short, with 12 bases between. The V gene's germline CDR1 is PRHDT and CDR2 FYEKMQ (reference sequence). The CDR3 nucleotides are TGTGCCAGCAGCTTATCGGGGGGCGGACAGCCCCAGCATTTT. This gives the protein CASSLSGGGQPQHF.

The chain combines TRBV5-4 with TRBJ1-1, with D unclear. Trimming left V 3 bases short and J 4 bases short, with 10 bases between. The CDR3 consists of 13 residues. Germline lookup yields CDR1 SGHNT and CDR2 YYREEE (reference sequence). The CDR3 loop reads CASSSVGSTEAFF. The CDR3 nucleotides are TGTGCCAGCAGCTCCGTGGGGAGCACTGAAGCTTTCTTT.

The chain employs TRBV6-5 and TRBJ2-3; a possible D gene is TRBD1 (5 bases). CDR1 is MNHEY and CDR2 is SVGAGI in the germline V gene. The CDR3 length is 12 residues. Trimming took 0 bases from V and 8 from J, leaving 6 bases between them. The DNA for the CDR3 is TGTGCCAGCAGTTACTCGCAGGGTACGCAGTATTTT. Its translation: CASSYSQGTQYF.

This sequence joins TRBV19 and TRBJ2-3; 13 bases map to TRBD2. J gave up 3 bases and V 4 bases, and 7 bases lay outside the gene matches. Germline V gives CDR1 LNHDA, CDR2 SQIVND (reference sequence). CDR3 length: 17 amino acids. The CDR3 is CASSTPGTSGITDTQYF. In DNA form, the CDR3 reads TGTGCCAGTAGTACCCCAGGGACTAGCGGGATTACAGATACGCAGTATTTT.

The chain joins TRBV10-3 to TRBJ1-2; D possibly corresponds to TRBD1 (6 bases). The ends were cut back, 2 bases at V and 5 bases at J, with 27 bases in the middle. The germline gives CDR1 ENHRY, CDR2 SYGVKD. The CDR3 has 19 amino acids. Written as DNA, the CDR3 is TGTGCCATCAGTGAGATGCGTTCCGCAGGGGCGACTGAAACTTATGGCTACACCTTC. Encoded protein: CAISEMRSAGATETYGYTF.

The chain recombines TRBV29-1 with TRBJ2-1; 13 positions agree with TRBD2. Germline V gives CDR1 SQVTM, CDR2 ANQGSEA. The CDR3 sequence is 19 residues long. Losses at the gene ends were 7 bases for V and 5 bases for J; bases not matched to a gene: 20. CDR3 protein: CSGRGVGTSGRAAHNEQFF. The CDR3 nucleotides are TGCAGCGGGCGAGGTGTGGGAACTAGCGGGAGGGCGGCCCACAATGAGCAGTTCTTC.

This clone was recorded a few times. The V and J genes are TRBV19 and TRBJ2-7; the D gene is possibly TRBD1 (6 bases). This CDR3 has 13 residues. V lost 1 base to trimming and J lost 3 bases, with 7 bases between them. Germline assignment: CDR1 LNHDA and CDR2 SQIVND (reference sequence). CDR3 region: CASSIVRGYEQYF. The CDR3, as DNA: TGTGCCAGTAGTATAGTCAGGGGCTACGAGCAGTACTTC.

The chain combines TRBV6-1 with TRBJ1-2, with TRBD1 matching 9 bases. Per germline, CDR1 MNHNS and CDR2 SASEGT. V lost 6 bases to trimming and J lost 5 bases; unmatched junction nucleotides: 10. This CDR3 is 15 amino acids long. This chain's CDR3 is CASSDRGTGWYGYTF. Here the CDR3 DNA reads TGTGCCAGCAGCGATCGCGGGACAGGGTGGTATGGCTACACCTTC.

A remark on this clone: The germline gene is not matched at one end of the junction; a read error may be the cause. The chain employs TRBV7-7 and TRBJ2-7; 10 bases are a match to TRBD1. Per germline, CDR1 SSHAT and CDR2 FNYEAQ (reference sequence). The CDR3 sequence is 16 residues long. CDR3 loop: CASSPDGGGQGIEQYF. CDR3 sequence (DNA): TGTGCTAGCAGCCCGGATGGTGGGGGACAGGGGATCGAGCAGTACTTC.

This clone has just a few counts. CDR3 protein: CASSYSTGPYEQYF. The CDR3 DNA is TGTGCCAGCAGCTATTCGACAGGGCCGTACGAGCAGTACTTC. This sequence joins TRBV7-9 and TRBJ2-7; 7 positions match TRBD1. The germline CDR1 and CDR2 sequences are SEHNR and FQNEAQ (reference sequence). The CDR3 sequence is 14 residues long. With 4 bases clipped from V and 4 bases from J, the junction kept 7 bases outside the gene matches.

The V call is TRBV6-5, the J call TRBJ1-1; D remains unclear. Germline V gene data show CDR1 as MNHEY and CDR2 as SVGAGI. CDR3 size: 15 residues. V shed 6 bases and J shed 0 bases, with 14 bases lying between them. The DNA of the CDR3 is TGTGCCAGCAGCATGTTCCAGACTATGAACACTGAAGCTTTCTTT. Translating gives CASSMFQTMNTEAFF.

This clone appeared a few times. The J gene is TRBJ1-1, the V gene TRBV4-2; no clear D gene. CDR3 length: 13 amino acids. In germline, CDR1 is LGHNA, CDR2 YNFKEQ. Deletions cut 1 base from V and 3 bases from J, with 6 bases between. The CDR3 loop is CASSQVADTEAFF. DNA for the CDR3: TGTGCCAGCAGCCAAGTGGCGGACACTGAAGCTTTCTTT.

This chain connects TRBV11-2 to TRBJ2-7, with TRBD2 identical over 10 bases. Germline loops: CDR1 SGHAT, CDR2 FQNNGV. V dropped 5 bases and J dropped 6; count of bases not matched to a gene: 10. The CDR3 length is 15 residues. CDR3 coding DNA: TGTGCCAGCAGCGGAACTAGCGGGACGTTCGGCGAGCAGTACGTC. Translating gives CASSGTSGTFGEQYV.

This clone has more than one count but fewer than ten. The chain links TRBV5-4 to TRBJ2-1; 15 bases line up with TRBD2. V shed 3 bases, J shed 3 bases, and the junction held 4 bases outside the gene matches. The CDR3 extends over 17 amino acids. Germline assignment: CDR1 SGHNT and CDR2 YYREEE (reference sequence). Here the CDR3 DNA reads TGTGCCAGCAGCTCGGGACTAGCGGGAGGTAGCTACAATGAGCAGTTCTTC. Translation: CASSSGLAGGSYNEQFF.

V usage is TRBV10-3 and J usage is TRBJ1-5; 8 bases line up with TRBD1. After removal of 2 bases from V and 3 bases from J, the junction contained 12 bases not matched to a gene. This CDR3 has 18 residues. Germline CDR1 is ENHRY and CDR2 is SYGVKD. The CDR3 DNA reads TGTGCCATCAGTGAGAGGTTCGCGGTCAGGGGGCTCAATCAGCCCCAGCATTTT. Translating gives CAISERFAVRGLNQPQHF.